A selection of T cell receptor beta chains follows, all from one sample in a study of regulatory T cells in long-lasting Graves disease. TCRdb re-derived calls from the multiplex PCR reads in MiXCR, one entry per CDR3 protein. The sample contains 680,000 or so distinct CDR3 sequences, roughly 15% of which appear only once. The same specimen was also included in a second study, on T cells in Graves' hyperthyroidism and ophthalmopathy.

The source material was peripheral blood mononuclear cells (PBMCs), sampled at new diagnosis, from a patient treated with antithyroid drugs. These TCRs come from a woman in her thirties with Graves disease. The CDR3 runs from the conserved cysteine through the conserved F or W. A D gene is named only where the DNA matches it firmly. Where a row states a size, it is once, few, many or the class of an expanded clone; other rows omit it.

TRBJ2-3 | few | - | TRBV20-1 | CSALSRVTDTQYF | TGCAGTGCCCTTTCCCGGGTAACAGATACGCAGTATTTT
TRBJ2-2 | few | TRBD2 | TRBV4-1 | CASGREYTGELFF | TGCGCCAGCGGGCGGGAGTACACCGGGGAGCTGTTTTTT
TRBJ1-5 | few | TRBD1 | TRBV6-1 | CASGDREEHQPQHF | TGTGCCAGCGGGGACAGGGAGGAACATCAGCCCCAGCATTTT
TRBJ2-7 | few | TRBD2 | TRBV28 | CASSFSSSGRAGGQYF | TGTGCCAGCAGTTTCTCCTCTAGCGGGAGGGCCGGAGGGCAGTACTTC
TRBJ2-3 | many | TRBD2 | TRBV7-3 | CASSAAGTSGKRTDTQYF | TGTGCCAGCAGCGCGGCCGGGACTAGCGGGAAGAGAACAGATACGCAGTATTTT
TRBJ2-7 | - | TRBD2 | TRBV4-2 | CASSQDKASGYEQYF | TGTGCCAGCAGCCAAGATAAGGCTAGCGGGTACGAGCAGTACTTC
TRBJ2-2 | - | - | TRBV12-3/TRBV12-4 | CASSMGPNTGELFF | TGTGCCAGCAGCATGGGGCCGAACACCGGGGAGCTGTTTTTT
TRBJ1-2 | - | - | TRBV5-6 | CASSLVGPSNYGYTF | TGTGCCAGCAGCTTGGTTGGACCGTCTAACTATGGCTACACCTTC
TRBJ2-7 | many | TRBD2 | TRBV20-1 | CSVQAGTSGTREQYF | TGCAGTGTACAAGCCGGGACTAGCGGGACTCGCGAGCAGTACTTC
TRBJ2-7 | - | TRBD2 | TRBV29-1 | CSVVRGTVNEQYF | TGCAGCGTTGTGCGGGGGACGGTAAACGAGCAGTACTTC
TRBJ2-1 | many | TRBD2 | TRBV6-5 | CASSYLRTSLNEQFF | TGTGCCAGCAGTTACTTACGGACTAGCCTCAATGAGCAGTTCTTC
TRBJ1-2 | - | - | TRBV5-1 | CASSVAFGTAYGYTF | TGTGCCAGCAGCGTGGCATTTGGGACCGCCTATGGCTACACCTTC
TRBJ1-4 | many | - | TRBV15 | CATRQGHATNEKLFF | TGTGCCACGCGTCAGGGTCACGCAACTAATGAAAAACTGTTTTTT
TRBJ1-6 | few | - | TRBV7-2 | CASSSQGLVGAPLHF | TGTGCCAGCAGCTCCCAGGGGCTAGTAGGGGCACCCCTCCACTTT
TRBJ2-7 | many | - | TRBV5-1 | CASSMDSLYEQYF | TGCGCCAGCAGCATGGACAGCCTCTACGAGCAGTACTTC
TRBJ1-1 | few | - | TRBV9 | CASSGLTGTEAFF | TGTGCCAGCAGCGGCCTCACGGGTACTGAAGCTTTCTTT
TRBJ2-7 | many | - | TRBV28 | CASSLVGTPAYEQYF | TGTGCCAGCAGTTTGGTTGGGACCCCCGCCTACGAGCAGTACTTC
TRBJ2-7 | - | TRBD1 | TRBV7-8 | CASSLADRGNEQYF | TGTGCCAGCAGCTTAGCGGACAGGGGGAACGAGCAGTACTTC
TRBJ1-1 | many | - | TRBV2 | CASRGTAMNTEAFF | TGTGCCAGCAGGGGGACGGCCATGAACACTGAAGCTTTCTTT
TRBJ1-1 | many | - | TRBV6-1 | CASSVSLYTEAFF | TGTGCCAGCAGTGTTAGTCTTTACACTGAAGCTTTCTTT
TRBJ2-1 | - | - | TRBV20-1 | CSAHRETSYNEQFF | TGCAGTGCTCACAGGGAGACCTCCTACAATGAGCAGTTCTTC
TRBJ2-3 | - | - | TRBV19 | CASSIAPRTPDTQYF | TGTGCCAGTAGTATAGCGCCAAGGACTCCAGATACGCAGTATTTT
TRBJ2-1 | few | - | TRBV19 | CASTGTYWPSEQFF | TGTGCCAGCACCGGGACTTACTGGCCTAGTGAGCAGTTCTTC
TRBJ2-2 | - | TRBD2 | TRBV5-1 | CASGTSRRPGELFF | TGCGCCAGCGGGACTAGCCGGAGGCCCGGGGAGCTGTTTTTT
TRBJ2-7 | few | - | TRBV28 | CASTVGDSHYEQYF | TGTGCCAGCACCGTGGGGGACTCTCACTACGAGCAGTACTTC
TRBJ1-2 | - | - | TRBV6-1 | CASSEGGRVGYTF | TGTGCCAGCAGTGAAGGGGGGAGGGTGGGCTACACCTTC
TRBJ2-7 | many | TRBD2 | TRBV7-2 | CASSLERLAGGRSSYEQYF | TGTGCCAGCAGCTTAGAGCGGCTAGCGGGAGGGAGGAGCTCCTACGAGCAGTACTTC